The 22 T cell receptor beta chains below were found in one sample sequenced in a study of T cell changes during pregnancy in multiple sclerosis. The protocol was immunoSEQ multiplex PCR, while the TCRdb copy is restricted to in-frame clones and leaves out a portion. This table has 14,000 to 15,000 clones, just over 85% appearing once. The sample was CD8+ T cells from peripheral blood mononuclear cells, taken in the first trimester of pregnancy. These receptors were taken from a female donor with multiple sclerosis, enrolled in a pregnancy study.

The rearrangement joins TRBV27 to TRBJ1-2, with 9 bases aligning to TRBD1. CDR1 is MNHEY, CDR2 SMNVEV, per germline (reference sequence). The CDR3 consists of 13 residues. The J segment lost 6 bases and the V segment lost 5 bases, leaving 4 bases of the junction unmatched. CDR3 amino acids: CASSRDRVNGYTF. CDR3 coding DNA: TGTGCCAGCAGTAGGGACAGGGTAAATGGCTACACCTTC.

The gene calls are TRBV27 and TRBJ2-3; unclear D gene. The CDR3 spans 15 residues. Germline V gives CDR1 MNHEY, CDR2 SMNVEV (reference sequence). Deletions cut 5 bases from V and 0 bases from J, with 12 bases between. CDR3 bases: TGTGCCAGCAGTCAGGAAGTCCCTAGCACAGATACGCAGTATTTT. Translation gives CASSQEVPSTDTQYF.

The chain couples TRBV6-6 to TRBJ2-7; no firm D call. Germline V gene lookup returns CDR1 MNHNY and CDR2 SVGAGI (reference sequence). Trimming pared 4 bases from V and 6 bases from J, leaving 7 bases between. The CDR3 is 11 residues long. CDR3 protein: CASSSTGEQYF. CDR3 in DNA: TGTGCCAGCAGTTCCACGGGCGAGCAGTACTTC.

This chain joins TRBV6-1 and TRBJ2-5; TRBD1 is a possible D gene (6 bases). The CDR3 loop spans 15 amino acids. Trimming shortened V by 1 base and J by 5 bases, and 14 bases separated the two germline ends. Looked up from germline, CDR1 is MNHNS and CDR2 is SASEGT. CDR3 protein: CASSEGPGRGETQYF. CDR3 in DNA: TGTGCCAGCAGTGAAGGTCCCGGCAGGGGTGAGACCCAGTACTTC.

J is TRBJ1-1 and V is TRBV28, with D possibly TRBD1 on 6 matching bases. V lost 3 bases and J 4 bases, leaving 12 bases between the germline ends. This CDR3 spans 14 amino acids. The germline V gene encodes CDR1 MDHEN and CDR2 SYDVKM. CDR3 DNA: TGTGCCAGCAGTTTTTCGACAGGTGGCACTGAAGCTTTCTTT. This codes for CASSFSTGGTEAFF. The full variable domain, its missing parts supplied by reference TRBV28 and TRBJ1-1, is DVKVTQSSRYLVKRTGEKVFLECVQDMDHENMFWYRQDPGLGLRLIYFSYDVKMKEKGDIPEGYSVSREKKERFSLILESASTNQTSMYLCASSFSTGGTEAFFGQGTRLTVV.

The chain carries TRBV11-3 and TRBJ1-1, with 8 bases aligning to TRBD1. Germline V lookup: CDR1 SGHNT, CDR2 YENEEA. The J segment lost 11 bases and the V segment lost 1 base, leaving 15 bases of the junction unmatched. The CDR3 sequence is 16 residues long. The CDR3, as DNA: TGTGCCAGCAGCTTAGGTTCTCGGCAGGGGGCATGGAGGGCTTTCTTT. Translating gives CASSLGSRQGAWRAFF.

This chain links TRBV5-1 with TRBJ1-1; 8 bases are shared with TRBD1. Trimming took 3 bases from V and 3 from J; bases not matched to a gene: 10. Germline CDR1 and CDR2: SGHRS and YFSETQ. The CDR3 sequence is 16 residues long. In DNA form, the CDR3 reads TGCGCCAGCAGCTGGGGTAGGACAGGGCCGGACACTGAAGCTTTCTTT. This codes for CASSWGRTGPDTEAFF.

This chain connects TRBV10-2 to TRBJ1-1; 7 nucleotides match TRBD1. Germline values: CDR1 WSHSY, CDR2 SAAADI. V was clipped by 2 bases and J by 4 bases; unmatched bases: 4. The length of the CDR3 is 14 residues. This CDR3 reads CASSERGHVTEAFF. CDR3 nucleotides: TGCGCCAGCAGTGAGAGGGGGCACGTCACTGAAGCTTTCTTT.

This clone was observed once. The CDR3 DNA reads TGTGCCAGCAGCGTAGGGGGGCGGCAGGGGGTTGAAAAACTGTTTTTT. This translates into CASSVGGRQGVEKLFF. The gene calls are TRBV9 and TRBJ1-4; 7 nucleotides agree with TRBD1. The germline V gene encodes CDR1 SGDLS and CDR2 YYNGEE. The CDR3 extends over 16 amino acids. V dropped 0 bases and J dropped 7; count of bases not matched to a gene: 9.

The V gene is TRBV19, the J gene TRBJ1-5; perhaps TRBD1 as D (5 bases). Germline V CDR1 and CDR2: LNHDA, SQIVND (reference sequence). The length of the CDR3 is 13 residues. Deletions cut 4 bases from V and 7 bases from J, with 11 bases between. Here the CDR3 DNA reads TGTGCCAGTAGTAAGCAGGGCCGGCAGCCCCAGCATTTT. Protein product: CASSKQGRQPQHF.

V gene TRBV2 combines with J gene TRBJ2-5; 8 bases fit TRBD2. CDR1 is SNHLY, CDR2 FYNNEI, per germline. This CDR3 comprises 18 residues. The V gene end was trimmed by 9 bases and the J gene end by 2 bases; junction bases not matched to a gene: 20. CDR3 region: CASSLVSGGGPYQETQYF. The CDR3, as DNA: TGTGCCAGTTCCCTGGTCTCCGGGGGGGGGCCATATCAAGAGACCCAGTACTTC.

The chain is built from TRBV7-8 and TRBJ1-5, with D maybe TRBD1 (6 bases). CDR1 is SGHVS, CDR2 FQNEAQ, per germline. Trimming removed 3 bases at V and 5 bases at J, with 14 bases between. This CDR3 is built from 15 residues. CDR3 in amino acids: CASSFFHREDQPQHF. CDR3 DNA: TGTGCCAGCAGCTTTTTCCACAGGGAAGATCAGCCCCAGCATTTT.

V usage is TRBV5-6 and J usage is TRBJ2-5, with D possibly TRBD2 on 7 matching bases. Germline values: CDR1 SGHDT, CDR2 YYEEEE. The CDR3 loop spans 13 amino acids. V was cut by 2 bases and J by 7 bases, with 12 bases left in between. In nucleotides, the CDR3 is TGTGCCAGCAGCTTAGAGGGGGGGGTGACCCAGTACTTC. Its translation: CASSLEGGVTQYF. The full variable domain, its missing parts supplied by reference TRBV5-6 and TRBJ2-5, is DAGVTQSPTHLIKTRGQQVTLRCSPKSGHDTVSWYQQALGQGPQFIFQYYEEEERQRGNFPDRFSGHQFPNYSSELNVNALLLGDSALYLCASSLEGGVTQYFGPGTRLLVL.

V and J are TRBV7-2 and TRBJ2-5, with 7 nucleotides matching TRBD2. The CDR3 spans 15 residues. V was clipped by 5 bases and J by 2 bases; unmatched bases: 8. Germline V CDR1 and CDR2: SGHTA, FQGNSA. CDR3 sequence (DNA): TGTGCCAGCAGCGCTAGCGGAACTCTTCAAGAGACCCAGTACTTC. Its translation is CASSASGTLQETQYF.

The chain carries TRBV7-6 and TRBJ2-1; D remains unclear. Looked up from germline, CDR1 is SGHVS and CDR2 is FNYEAQ. The V end lost 5 bases, the J end lost 7 bases, and 9 bases lay between the germline ends. The CDR3 contains 12 residues. The chain's CDR3 is CASSPRVNEQFF. Written as DNA, the CDR3 is TGTGCCAGCAGCCCACGAGTGAATGAGCAGTTCTTC.

The V call is TRBV19, the J call TRBJ1-1; 7 bases are shared with TRBD1. Germline CDR1 LNHDA, CDR2 SQIVND (reference sequence). The CDR3 runs to 14 residues. The V gene end was trimmed by 4 bases and the J gene end by 4 bases; junction bases not matched to a gene: 6. CDR3 DNA: TGTGCCAGTAGTAATAACAGGGGAGTCACTGAAGCTTTCTTT. It yields the protein CASSNNRGVTEAFF.

The DNA of the CDR3 is TGCGCCAGCAGCTACGACAGCGCCAACTATGGCTACACCTTC. As protein: CASSYDSANYGYTF. This chain uses TRBV5-1 with TRBJ1-2, with a tentative D call TRBD1 (5 bases). The CDR3 covers 14 residues. V was clipped by 3 bases and J by 2 bases, with 11 bases between them. Germline lookup yields CDR1 SGHRS and CDR2 YFSETQ. The whole variable domain, filled in from reference TRBV5-1 and TRBJ1-2, reads KAGVTQTPRYLIKTRGQQVTLSCSPISGHRSVSWYQQTPGQGLQFLFEYFSETQRNKGNFPGRFSGRQFSNSRSEMNVSTLELGDSALYLCASSYDSANYGYTFGSGTRLTVV.

The V and J genes are TRBV4-1 and TRBJ2-6; D may be TRBD2 (7 bases). The CDR3 sequence is 18 residues long. The germline V gene encodes CDR1 MGHRA and CDR2 YSYEKL. V was shortened by 0 bases and J by 5 bases, with 17 bases between the two germline ends. The CDR3 loop is CASSQDGGALWRANVLTF. The CDR3 region has the DNA TGCGCCAGCAGCCAAGATGGGGGGGCCCTCTGGAGGGCCAACGTCCTGACTTTC.

As to this clone: Other nucleotide sequences from this sample produce the same CDR3. The chain employs TRBV4-1 and TRBJ1-4, with D uncertain. Trimming removed 0 bases from V and 6 bases from J, with 11 bases in between. The CDR3 covers 15 residues. The germline gives CDR1 MGHRA, CDR2 YSYEKL. Here the CDR3 reads CASSQDSGLDEKLFF. In nucleotides, the CDR3 is TGCGCCAGCAGCCAAGATTCGGGGTTGGATGAAAAACTGTTTTTT.

The chain joins TRBV29-1 to TRBJ2-5, with 11 bases matching TRBD1. CDR1 is SQVTM and CDR2 is ANQGSEA in the germline V gene. V trimming: 1 base; J trimming: 6 bases; junction bases outside the gene matches: 13. There are 17 residues in the CDR3. The CDR3 region has the DNA TGCAGCGTTGAAGTCCGGGGACAGGGGGGGATCGGTAAGACCCAGTACTTC. Protein product: CSVEVRGQGGIGKTQYF. The entire variable domain, with the rest obtained from reference TRBV29-1 and TRBJ2-5, is as follows: SAVISQKPSRDICQRGTSLTIQCQVDSQVTMMFWYRQQPGQSLTLIATANQGSEATYESGFVIDKFPISRPNLTFSTLTVSNMSPEDSSIYLCSVEVRGQGGIGKTQYFGPGTRLLVL.

The chain links TRBV6-1 to TRBJ2-1; a weak D match, TRBD2 (6 bases). This CDR3 region has 14 residues. The V and J ends lost 3 bases and 4 bases respectively, with 10 bases between them. Germline lookup yields CDR1 MNHNS and CDR2 SASEGT. CDR3 region: CASSDGGAYNEQFF. As DNA, the CDR3 is TGTGCCAGCAGTGACGGAGGGGCTTACAATGAGCAGTTCTTC.

The chain uses TRBV14 and TRBJ1-1; perhaps TRBD1 as D (6 bases). The CDR3 covers 15 residues. Germline assignment: CDR1 SGHDN and CDR2 FVKESK. V was clipped by 4 bases and J by 3 bases, with 15 bases between them. CDR3 protein: CASSRTGGGDTEAFF. CDR3 bases: TGTGCCAGCAGCCGCACGGGAGGGGGTGACACTGAAGCTTTCTTT.